This T cell receptor (beta chain) was captured in a study of blood T cell repertoires in COVID-19. Study context: The cDNA or gDNA used as material had been derived from T cells, B-cell-depleted T cells, or PBMCs.

Profiled with immunoSEQ multiplex PCR; TCRdb holds only in-frame clones, not every one. Of about 170,000 clones listed, around four fifths are singletons. Seattle's enrolled individuals joined amid active infection and were then monitored longitudinally. V gave up 6 bases and J gave up 5 bases, with 8 bases separating them. Germline CDR1 is SGHTA and CDR2 is FQGNSA. The CDR3 totals 12 residues. The origin of this receptor is a woman of 80 years or more with COVID-19, enrolled during active disease. Sequences were obtained from peripheral blood. The rearrangement uses TRBV7-2 and TRBJ1-5, with no clear D. The CDR3 is CASRRGDQPQHF. The DNA for the CDR3 is TGTGCCAGCAGACGCGGTGATCAGCCCCAGCATTTT.